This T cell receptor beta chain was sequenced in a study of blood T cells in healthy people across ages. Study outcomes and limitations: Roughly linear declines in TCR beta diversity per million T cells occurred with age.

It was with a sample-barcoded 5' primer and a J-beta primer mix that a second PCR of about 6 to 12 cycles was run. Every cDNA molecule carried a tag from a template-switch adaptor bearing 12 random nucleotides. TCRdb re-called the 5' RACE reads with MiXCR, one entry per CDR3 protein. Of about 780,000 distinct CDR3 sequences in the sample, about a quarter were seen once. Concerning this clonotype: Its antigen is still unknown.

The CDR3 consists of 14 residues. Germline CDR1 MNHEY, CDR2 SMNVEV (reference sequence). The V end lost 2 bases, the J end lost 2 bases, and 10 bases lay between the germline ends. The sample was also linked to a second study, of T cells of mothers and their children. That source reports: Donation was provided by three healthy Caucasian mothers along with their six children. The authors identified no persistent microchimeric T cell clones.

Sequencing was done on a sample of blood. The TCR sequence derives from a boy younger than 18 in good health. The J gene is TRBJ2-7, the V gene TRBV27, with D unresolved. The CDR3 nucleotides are TGTGCCAGCAGTTTAGCAGACAAGCCCTACGAGCAGTACTTC. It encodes CASSLADKPYEQYF.